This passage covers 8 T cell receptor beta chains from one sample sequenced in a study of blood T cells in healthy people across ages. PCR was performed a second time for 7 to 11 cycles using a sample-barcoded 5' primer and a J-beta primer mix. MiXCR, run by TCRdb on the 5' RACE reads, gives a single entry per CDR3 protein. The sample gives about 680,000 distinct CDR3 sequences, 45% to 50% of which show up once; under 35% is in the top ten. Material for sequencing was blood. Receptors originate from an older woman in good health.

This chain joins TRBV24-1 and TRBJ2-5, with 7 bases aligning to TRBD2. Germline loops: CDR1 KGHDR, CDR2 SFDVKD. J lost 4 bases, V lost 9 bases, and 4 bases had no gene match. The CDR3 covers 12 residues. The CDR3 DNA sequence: TGTGCCACCGAGTCGGGGGGAGAGACCCAGTACTTC. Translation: CATESGGETQYF.

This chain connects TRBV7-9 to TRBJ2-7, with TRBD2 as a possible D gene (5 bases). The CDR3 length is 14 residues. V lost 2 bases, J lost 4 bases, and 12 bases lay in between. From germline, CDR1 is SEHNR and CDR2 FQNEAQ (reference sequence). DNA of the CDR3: TGTGCCAGCAGCTTATTAGGACTGGAATACGAGCAGTACTTC. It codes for CASSLLGLEYEQYF.

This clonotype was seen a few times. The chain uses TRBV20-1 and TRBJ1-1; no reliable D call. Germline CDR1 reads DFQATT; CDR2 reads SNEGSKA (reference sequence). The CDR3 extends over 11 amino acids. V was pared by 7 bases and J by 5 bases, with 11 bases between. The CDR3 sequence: CSVGEGTEAFF. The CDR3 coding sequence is TGCAGTGTCGGTGAGGGTACTGAAGCTTTCTTT.

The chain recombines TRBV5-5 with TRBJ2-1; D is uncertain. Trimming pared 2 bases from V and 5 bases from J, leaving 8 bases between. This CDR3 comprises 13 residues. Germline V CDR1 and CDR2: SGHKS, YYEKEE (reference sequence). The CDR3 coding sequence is TGTGCCAGCAGCTTCTCGCTAGACAATGAGCAGTTCTTC. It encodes CASSFSLDNEQFF.

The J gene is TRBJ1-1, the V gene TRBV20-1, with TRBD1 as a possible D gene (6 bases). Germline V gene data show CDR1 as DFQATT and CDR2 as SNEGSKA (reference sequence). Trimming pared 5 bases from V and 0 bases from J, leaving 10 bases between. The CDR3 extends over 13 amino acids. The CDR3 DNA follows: TGCAGTGCTCTGACAGGCATGAACACTGAAGCTTTCTTT. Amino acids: CSALTGMNTEAFF.

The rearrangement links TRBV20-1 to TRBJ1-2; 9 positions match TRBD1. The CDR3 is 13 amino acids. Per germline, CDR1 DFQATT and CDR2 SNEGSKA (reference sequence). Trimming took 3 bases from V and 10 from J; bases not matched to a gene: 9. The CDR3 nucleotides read TGCAGTGCTAGTATGGGGACAGGGTCCCCCTACACCTTC. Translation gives CSASMGTGSPYTF.

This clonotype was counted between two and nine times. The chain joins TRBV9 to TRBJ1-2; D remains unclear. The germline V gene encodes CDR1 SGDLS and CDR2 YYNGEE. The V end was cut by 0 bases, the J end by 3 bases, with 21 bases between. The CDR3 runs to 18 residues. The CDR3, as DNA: TGTGCCAGCAGCGTAGCTTGGACGGCGGACCGAAACTACTATGGCTACACCTTC. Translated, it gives CASSVAWTADRNYYGYTF.

This CDR3 reads CSATGQGGNQPQHF. The CDR3, as DNA: TGCAGTGCTACAGGACAGGGGGGCAATCAGCCCCAGCATTTT. The chain is built from TRBV20-1 and TRBJ1-5; 10 nucleotides line up with TRBD1. The CDR3 is 14 amino acids. Trimming cost V 4 bases and J 2 bases; bases outside gene matches: 2. Germline V gene data show CDR1 as DFQATT and CDR2 as SNEGSKA (reference sequence).